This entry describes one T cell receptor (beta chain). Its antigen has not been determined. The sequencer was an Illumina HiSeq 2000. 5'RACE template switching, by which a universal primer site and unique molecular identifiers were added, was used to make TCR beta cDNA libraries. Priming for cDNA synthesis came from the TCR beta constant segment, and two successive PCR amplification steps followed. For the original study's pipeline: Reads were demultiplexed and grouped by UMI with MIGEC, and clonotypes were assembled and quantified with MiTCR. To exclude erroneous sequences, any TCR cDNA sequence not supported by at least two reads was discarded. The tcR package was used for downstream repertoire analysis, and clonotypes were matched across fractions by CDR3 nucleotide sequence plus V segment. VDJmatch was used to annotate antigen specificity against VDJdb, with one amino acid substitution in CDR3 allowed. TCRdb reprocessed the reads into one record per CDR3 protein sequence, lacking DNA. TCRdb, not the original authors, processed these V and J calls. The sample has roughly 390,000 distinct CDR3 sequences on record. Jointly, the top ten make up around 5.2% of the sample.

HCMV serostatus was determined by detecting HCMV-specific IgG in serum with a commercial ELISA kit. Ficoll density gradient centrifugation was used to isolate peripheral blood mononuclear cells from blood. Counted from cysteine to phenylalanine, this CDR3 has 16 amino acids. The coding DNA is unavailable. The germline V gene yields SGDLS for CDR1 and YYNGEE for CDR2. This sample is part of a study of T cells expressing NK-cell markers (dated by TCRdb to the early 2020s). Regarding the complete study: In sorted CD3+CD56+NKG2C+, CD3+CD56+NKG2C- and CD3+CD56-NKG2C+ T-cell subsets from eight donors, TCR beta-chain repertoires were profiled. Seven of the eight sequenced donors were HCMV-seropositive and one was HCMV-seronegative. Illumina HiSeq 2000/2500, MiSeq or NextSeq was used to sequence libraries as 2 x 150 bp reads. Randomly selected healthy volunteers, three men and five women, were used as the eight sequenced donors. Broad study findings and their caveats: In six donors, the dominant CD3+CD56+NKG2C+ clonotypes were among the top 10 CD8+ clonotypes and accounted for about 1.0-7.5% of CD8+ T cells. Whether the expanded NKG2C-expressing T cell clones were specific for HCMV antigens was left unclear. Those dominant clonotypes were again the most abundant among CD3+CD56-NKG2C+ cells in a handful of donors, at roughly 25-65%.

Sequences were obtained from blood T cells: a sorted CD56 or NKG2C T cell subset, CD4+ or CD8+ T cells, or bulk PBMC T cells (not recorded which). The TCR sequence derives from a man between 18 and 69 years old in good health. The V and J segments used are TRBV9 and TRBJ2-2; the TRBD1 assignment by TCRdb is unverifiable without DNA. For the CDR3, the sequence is CASSVAGDTLTRELFF. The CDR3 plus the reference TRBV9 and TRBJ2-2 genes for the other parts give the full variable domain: DSGVTQTPKHLITATGQRVTLRCSPRSGDLSVYWYQQSLDQGLQFLIQYYNGEERAKGNILERFSAQQFPDLHSELNLSSLELGDSALYFCASSVAGDTLTRELFFGEGSRLTVL.